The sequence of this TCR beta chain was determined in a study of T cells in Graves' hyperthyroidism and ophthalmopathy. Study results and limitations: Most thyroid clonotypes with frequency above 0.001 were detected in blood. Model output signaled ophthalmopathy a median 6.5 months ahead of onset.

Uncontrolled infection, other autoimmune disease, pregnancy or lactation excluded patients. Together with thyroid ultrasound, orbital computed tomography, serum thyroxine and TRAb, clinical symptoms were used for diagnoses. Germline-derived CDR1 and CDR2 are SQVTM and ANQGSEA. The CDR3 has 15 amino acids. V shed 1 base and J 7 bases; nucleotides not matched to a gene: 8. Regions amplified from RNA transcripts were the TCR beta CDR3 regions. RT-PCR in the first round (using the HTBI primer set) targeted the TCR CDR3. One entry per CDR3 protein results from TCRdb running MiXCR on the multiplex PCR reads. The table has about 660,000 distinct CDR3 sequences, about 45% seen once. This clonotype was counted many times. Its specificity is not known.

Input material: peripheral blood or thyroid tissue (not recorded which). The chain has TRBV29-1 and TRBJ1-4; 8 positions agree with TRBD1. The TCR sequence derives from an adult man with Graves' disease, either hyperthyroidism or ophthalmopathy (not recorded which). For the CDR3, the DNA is TGCAGCGTTGAAGCCCCACGGACAGGGAGTGAAAAACTGTTTTTT. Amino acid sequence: CSVEAPRTGSEKLFF.